This T cell receptor beta chain stems from a study of blood T cells in healthy people across ages. A sample-barcoded 5' primer and a J-beta primer mix were used in a second PCR of about 6 to 11 cycles. Each sample provided no less than 2.5 million CDR3-containing paired-end reads. TCRdb passed the 5' RACE reads through MiXCR, listing each CDR3 protein once. This sample has hundreds of thousands of distinct CDR3 sequences, with under 55% found just once. The CDR3 length is 14 residues. The V gene's germline CDR1 is MNHNY and CDR2 SVGAGI (reference sequence). The rearrangement links TRBV6-6 to TRBJ2-1; 8 bases fit TRBD2. The DNA end is a closer match to TRBJ2-7, so the J assignment may be wrong. The sample was blood. The receptor was isolated from a man aged 60-69 years in good health. The CDR3 region is CATLSGGPYNEQYF. The CDR3 bases are TGTGCCACACTCAGCGGGGGACCGTACAATGAGCAGTACTTC.